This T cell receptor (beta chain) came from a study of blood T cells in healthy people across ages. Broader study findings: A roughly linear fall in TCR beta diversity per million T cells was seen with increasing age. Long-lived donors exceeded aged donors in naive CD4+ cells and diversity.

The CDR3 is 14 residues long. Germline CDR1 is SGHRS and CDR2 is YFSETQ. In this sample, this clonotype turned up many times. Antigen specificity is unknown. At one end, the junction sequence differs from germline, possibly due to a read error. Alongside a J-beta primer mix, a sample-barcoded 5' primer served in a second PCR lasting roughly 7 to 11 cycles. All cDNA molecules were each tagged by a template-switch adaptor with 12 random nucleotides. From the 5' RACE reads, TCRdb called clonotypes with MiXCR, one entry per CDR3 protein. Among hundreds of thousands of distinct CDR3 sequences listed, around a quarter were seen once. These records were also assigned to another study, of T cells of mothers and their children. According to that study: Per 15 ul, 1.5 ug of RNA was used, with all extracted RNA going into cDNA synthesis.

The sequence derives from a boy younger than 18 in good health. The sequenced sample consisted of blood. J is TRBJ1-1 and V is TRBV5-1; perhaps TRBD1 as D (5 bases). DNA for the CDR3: TGTGCCAGCAGCTTGGGGCCGGCGAACACTGAAGCTTTCTTT. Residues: CASSLGPANTEAFF.